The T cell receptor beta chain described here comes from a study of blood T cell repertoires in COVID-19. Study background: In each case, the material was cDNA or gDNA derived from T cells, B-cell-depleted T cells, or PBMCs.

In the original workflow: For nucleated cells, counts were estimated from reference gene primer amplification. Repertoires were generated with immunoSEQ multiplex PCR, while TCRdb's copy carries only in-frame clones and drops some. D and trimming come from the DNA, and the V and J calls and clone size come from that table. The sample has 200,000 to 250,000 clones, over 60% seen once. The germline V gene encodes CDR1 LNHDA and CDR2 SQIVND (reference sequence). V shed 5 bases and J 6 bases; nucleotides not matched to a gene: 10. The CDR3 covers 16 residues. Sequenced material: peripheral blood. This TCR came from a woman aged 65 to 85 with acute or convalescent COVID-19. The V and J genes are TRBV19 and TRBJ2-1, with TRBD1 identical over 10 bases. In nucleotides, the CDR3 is TGTGCCAGTAGTGGGGGCGGGACAGGGGTTTCCAATGAGCAGTTCTTC. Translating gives CASSGGGTGVSNEQFF.